This T cell receptor beta chain originates from a study of shared clonotypes between healthy human individuals. This CDR3 contains 12 residues. From germline, CDR1 is GTSNPN and CDR2 SVGIG (reference sequence). Trimming removed 0 bases at V and 8 bases at J, with 10 bases between. TCRdb keeps only in-frame clones here, not all; method: immunoSEQ multiplex PCR. Counted here are about 980,000 clones, 60% to 85% occurring once; the ten biggest clones make up about 1.5%. The receptor comes from a man younger than 35 in good health. Sequencing was carried out using memory CD4+ T cells sorted from blood. Subset defined: CD45RA-negative fraction. The V gene is TRBV30, the J gene TRBJ1-2; TRBD1 might be the D (5 bases). In DNA, the CDR3 is TGTGCCTGGAGTGTACTGGGGGAGGGCTACACCTTC. This sequence encodes CAWSVLGEGYTF.